What follows are 10 T cell receptor beta chains derived from one specimen sequenced in a study of blood T cell repertoires in COVID-19. Profiling relied on immunoSEQ multiplex PCR, and the TCRdb table lists in-frame clones only, not all of them. The sample consists of 99,000 or so clones, 70% to 85% of them appearing once. Specimen: peripheral blood. The receptor set was obtained from an elderly woman with active or convalescent COVID-19.

CDR3 in amino acids: CAISDRDRGFYGYTF. The CDR3 coding sequence is TGTGCCATCAGTGATAGGGACAGGGGGTTCTATGGCTACACCTTC. The chain uses TRBV10-3 and TRBJ1-2; TRBD1 agrees at 11 bases. Germline trimming cut 3 bases from V and 4 bases from J; bases unmatched to any gene: 4. This CDR3 is built from 15 residues. Germline V gene lookup returns CDR1 ENHRY and CDR2 SYGVKD.

J is TRBJ1-1 and V is TRBV5-1; 8 bases agree with TRBD1. Germline V lookup: CDR1 SGHRS, CDR2 YFSETQ. This CDR3 region has 14 residues. Trimming at V came to 7 bases and at J to 0 bases, leaving 5 bases not matched to a gene. The CDR3 protein is CASRQGAVNTEAFF. The CDR3 DNA reads as TGCGCCAGCCGGCAGGGGGCGGTGAACACTGAAGCTTTCTTT.

The chain recombines TRBV6-6 with TRBJ1-5; 11 nucleotides align to TRBD1. Unmatched junction bases numbered 28, after V lost 5 bases and J lost 4 bases. The CDR3 loop spans 23 amino acids. Germline CDR1 reads MNHNY; CDR2 reads SVGAGI (reference sequence). In DNA, the CDR3 is TGTGCCAGCAGTCACCCCCGGGACAGGGGGACAGTACCACTACAAAGGCCGAATCAGCCCCAGCATTTT. Encoded protein: CASSHPRDRGTVPLQRPNQPQHF.

V is TRBV4-3 and J is TRBJ2-1; 7 bases line up with TRBD2. Germline CDR1 and CDR2: LGHNA and YSLEER. The V and J ends lost 1 base and 0 bases, in that order; junction bases with no gene match: 3. The CDR3 has 16 amino acids. In DNA, the CDR3 is TGCGCCAGCAGCCAAGGGTGGGGGGGCTCCTACAATGAGCAGTTCTTC. Encoded protein: CASSQGWGGSYNEQFF.

This clone showed up just a few times. The V gene is TRBV11-2, the J gene TRBJ2-7, with TRBD1 matching over 7 bases. V gave up 1 base and J gave up 7 bases; unmatched junction bases: 7. Germline V gene lookup returns CDR1 SGHAT and CDR2 FQNNGV. CDR3 length equals 14 residues. The CDR3 region has the DNA TGTGCCAGCAGCTTAGGGACAGGATCCTGGGAGCAGTACTTC. Amino acid sequence: CASSLGTGSWEQYF.

The chain joins TRBV28 to TRBJ1-4, with TRBD1 matching 7 bases. Germline V CDR1 and CDR2: MDHEN, SYDVKM. V dropped 2 bases and J dropped 3; count of bases not matched to a gene: 6. The CDR3 is 16 residues long. This CDR3 reads CASSLADRAANEKLFF. The CDR3 region has the DNA TGTGCCAGCAGTTTAGCCGACAGGGCGGCTAATGAAAAACTGTTTTTT.

This clone was found once. The genes are TRBV6-1 and TRBJ1-5; possibly TRBD1 for D (6 bases). Looked up from germline, CDR1 is MNHNS and CDR2 is SASEGT. The length of the CDR3 is 16 residues. Trimming took off 3 bases at V and 7 bases at J, with 19 bases between the two ends. DNA for the CDR3: TGTGCCAGCAGTGATCCTACAGGGCTAGGGAGCCAGCCCCAGCATTTT. This sequence encodes CASSDPTGLGSQPQHF.

The chain is built from TRBV28 and TRBJ2-5, with 8 nucleotides matching TRBD2. The CDR3 sequence is 13 residues long. CDR1 is MDHEN, CDR2 SYDVKM, per germline. The ends lost 5 bases at V and 4 bases at J; junction bases unmatched: 3. The CDR3 DNA sequence: TGTGCCAGCAGTACAGCGGGGGCAGAGACCCAGTACTTC. Protein: CASSTAGAETQYF.

The J gene is TRBJ1-2, the V gene TRBV7-2, with 9 bases that match TRBD1. The junction had 9 bases not matched to a gene; V was cut back by 5 bases and J by 5 bases. The CDR3 is 15 residues long. CDR1 is SGHTA, CDR2 FQGNSA, per germline. This chain's CDR3 is CASSASTGGLYGYTF. The CDR3 DNA reads TGTGCCAGCAGCGCCTCAACAGGGGGCCTTTATGGCTACACCTTC.

The chain is built from TRBV27 and TRBJ1-2; no reliable D call. V lost 5 bases to trimming and J lost 2 bases, with 9 bases between them. Germline CDR1 reads MNHEY; CDR2 reads SMNVEV (reference sequence). The CDR3 runs to 13 residues. CDR3 loop: CASSPRGNYGYTF. The CDR3 nucleotides read TGTGCCAGCAGTCCGCGCGGGAACTATGGCTACACCTTC.